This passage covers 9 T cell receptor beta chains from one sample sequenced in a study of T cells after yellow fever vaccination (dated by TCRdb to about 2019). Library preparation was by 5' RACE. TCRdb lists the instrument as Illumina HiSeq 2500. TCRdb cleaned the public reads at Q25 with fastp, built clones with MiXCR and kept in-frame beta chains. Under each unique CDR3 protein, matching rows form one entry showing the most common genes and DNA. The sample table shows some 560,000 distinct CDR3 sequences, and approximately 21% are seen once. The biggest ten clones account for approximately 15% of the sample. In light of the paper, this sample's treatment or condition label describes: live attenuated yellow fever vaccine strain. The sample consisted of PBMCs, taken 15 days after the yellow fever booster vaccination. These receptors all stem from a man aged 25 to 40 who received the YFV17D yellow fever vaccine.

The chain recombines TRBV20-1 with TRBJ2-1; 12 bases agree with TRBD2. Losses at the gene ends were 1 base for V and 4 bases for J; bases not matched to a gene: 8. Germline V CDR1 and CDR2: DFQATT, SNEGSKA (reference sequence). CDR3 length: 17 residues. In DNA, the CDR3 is TGCAGTGCTAGAGCGACTAGCGGGAGAAGGGGGTACAATGAGCAGTTCTTC. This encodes CSARATSGRRGYNEQFF.

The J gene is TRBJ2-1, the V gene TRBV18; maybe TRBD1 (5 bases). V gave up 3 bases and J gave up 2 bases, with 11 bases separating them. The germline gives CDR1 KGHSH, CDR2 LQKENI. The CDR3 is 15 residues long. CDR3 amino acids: CASSPSGKAYNEQFF. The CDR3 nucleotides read TGTGCCAGCTCACCCTCAGGGAAGGCCTACAATGAGCAGTTCTTC.

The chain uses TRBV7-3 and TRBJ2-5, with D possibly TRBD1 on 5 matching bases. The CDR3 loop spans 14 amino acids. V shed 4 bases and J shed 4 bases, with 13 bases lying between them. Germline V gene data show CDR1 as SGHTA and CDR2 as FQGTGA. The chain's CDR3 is CASSSAGFGETQYF. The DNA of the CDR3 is TGTGCCAGCAGCTCGGCAGGGTTTGGAGAGACCCAGTACTTC.

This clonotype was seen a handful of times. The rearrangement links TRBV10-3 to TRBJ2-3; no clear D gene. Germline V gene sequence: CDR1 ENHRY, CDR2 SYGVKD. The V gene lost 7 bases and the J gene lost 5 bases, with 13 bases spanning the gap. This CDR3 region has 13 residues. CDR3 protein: CAIKSTTEDTQYF. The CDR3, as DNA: TGTGCCATCAAATCAACCACGGAAGATACGCAGTATTTT.

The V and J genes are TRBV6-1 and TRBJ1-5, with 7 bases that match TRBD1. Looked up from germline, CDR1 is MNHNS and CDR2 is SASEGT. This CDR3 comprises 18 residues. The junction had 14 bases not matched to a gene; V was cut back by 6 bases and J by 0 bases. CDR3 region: CASSLDNPGTASNQPQHF. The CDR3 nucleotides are TGTGCCAGCAGCTTGGATAATCCCGGGACAGCTAGCAATCAGCCCCAGCATTTT.

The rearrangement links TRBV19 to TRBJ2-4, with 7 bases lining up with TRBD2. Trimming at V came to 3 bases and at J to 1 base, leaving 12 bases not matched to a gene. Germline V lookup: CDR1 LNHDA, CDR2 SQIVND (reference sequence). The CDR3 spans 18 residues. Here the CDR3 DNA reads TGTGCCAGTAGTATCGGACGCGCGGGAGAATGGGCCAAAAACATTCAGTACTTC. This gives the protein CASSIGRAGEWAKNIQYF.

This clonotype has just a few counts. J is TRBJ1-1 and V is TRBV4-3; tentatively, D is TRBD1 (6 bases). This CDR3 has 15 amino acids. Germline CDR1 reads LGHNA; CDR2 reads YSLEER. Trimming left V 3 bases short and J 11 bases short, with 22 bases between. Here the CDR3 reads CASSHLIGDTERAFF. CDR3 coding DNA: TGCGCCAGCAGCCACTTAATAGGGGACACCGAAAGGGCTTTCTTT.

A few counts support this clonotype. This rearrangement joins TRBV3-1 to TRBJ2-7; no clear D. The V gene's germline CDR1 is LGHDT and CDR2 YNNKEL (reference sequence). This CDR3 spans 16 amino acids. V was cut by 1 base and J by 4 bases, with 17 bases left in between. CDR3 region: CASSQGVFTTLYEQYF. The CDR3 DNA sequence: TGTGCCAGCAGCCAAGGGGTTTTCACCACTTTGTACGAGCAGTACTTC.

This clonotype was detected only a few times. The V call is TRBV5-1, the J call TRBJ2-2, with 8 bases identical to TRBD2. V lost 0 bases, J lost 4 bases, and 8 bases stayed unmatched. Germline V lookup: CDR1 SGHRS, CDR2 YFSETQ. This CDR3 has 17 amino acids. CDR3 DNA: TGCGCCAGCAGCTTGGCTGGGGGTAGCGGGATCACCGGGGAGCTGTTTTTT. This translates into CASSLAGGSGITGELFF.